This is a list of T cell receptor beta chains from one sample in a study of blood T cell repertoires in COVID-19. The method was immunoSEQ multiplex PCR; TCRdb's version includes in-frame clones alone and lacks a portion of them. This table has roughly 64,000 clones, 72% appearing once. The sample comprised PBMCs or T cells enriched from blood (not recorded which). The receptors stem from a woman in her sixties or seventies who had been exposed to COVID-19. CDR3s include the opening cysteine and the closing phenylalanine or tryptophan. The D gene is left open where the match is weak. The size entry is marked missing in some rows and otherwise reads once, few, many or a size class.

CDR3: CASKGAGEAFF; DNA: TGTGCCAGCAAAGGGGCAGGGGAAGCTTTCTTT; size: NA; V: TRBV6-4; J: TRBJ1-1; D: NA
CDR3: CASSLPAGQSYEQYF; DNA: TGTGCCAGCAGTTTGCCGGCCGGACAGTCCTACGAGCAGTACTTC; size: few; V: TRBV28; J: TRBJ2-7; D: NA
CDR3: CASSPGTGSGNTIYF; DNA: TGTGCCAGCAGCCCCGGGACAGGCTCTGGAAACACCATATATTTT; size: NA; V: TRBV7-2; J: TRBJ1-3; D: TRBD1
CDR3: CASSLGGTSLQYF; DNA: TGTGCCAGCAGCTTAGGGGGGACTAGTCTGCAGTATTTT; size: once; V: TRBV11-3; J: TRBJ2-3; D: TRBD2
CDR3: CASSSTGKETQYF; DNA: TGTGCCAGCAGTTCTACAGGAAAAGAGACCCAGTACTTC; size: NA; V: TRBV28; J: TRBJ2-5; D: NA
CDR3: CASIAGNTEAFF; DNA: TGTGCCAGCATCGCGGGGAACACTGAAGCTTTCTTT; size: NA; V: TRBV7-9; J: TRBJ1-1; D: NA
CDR3: CAVISGGTDTQYF; DNA: TGTGCCGTAATTTCGGGGGGCACAGATACGCAGTATTTT; size: few; V: TRBV28; J: TRBJ2-3; D: NA
CDR3: CASSLSAGELFF; DNA: TGTGCCAGCAGTCTGAGCGCCGGGGAGCTGTTTTTT; size: NA; V: TRBV28; J: TRBJ2-2; D: NA
CDR3: CTSSRDSSYEQYF; DNA: TGCACCAGCAGCCGCGACAGCTCCTACGAGCAGTACTTC; size: NA; V: TRBV1; J: TRBJ2-7; D: NA
CDR3: CASHWGVQQYF; DNA: TGTGCCAGCCATTGGGGGGTTCAGCAGTACTTC; size: NA; V: TRBV27; J: TRBJ2-7; D: NA
CDR3: CASSPVVAGGRSYEQYF; DNA: TGTGCCAGCAGCCCCGTAGTAGCGGGGGGGCGCTCCTACGAGCAGTACTTC; size: NA; V: TRBV3-1/TRBV3-2; J: TRBJ2-7; D: TRBD2
CDR3: CASSLGDRDTNEKLFF; DNA: TGTGCCAGCAGCTTAGGTGACAGGGATACTAATGAAAAACTGTTTTTT; size: few; V: TRBV7-9; J: TRBJ1-4; D: TRBD1
CDR3: CASSLDAGPNTEAFF; DNA: TGTGCCAGCAGCTTGGATGCGGGCCCGAACACTGAAGCTTTCTTT; size: once; V: TRBV5-6; J: TRBJ1-1; D: NA
CDR3: CASIGGGPNYGYTF; DNA: TGTGCCAGCATCGGGGGGGGCCCAAACTATGGCTACACCTTC; size: NA; V: TRBV28; J: TRBJ1-2; D: NA
CDR3: CASREGANSPLHF; DNA: TGTGCCAGCAGGGAGGGGGCTAATTCACCCCTCCACTTT; size: NA; V: TRBV6-5; J: TRBJ1-6; D: TRBD1
CDR3: CASSIGTRGAEQFF; DNA: TGTGCCAGTAGTATCGGGACCCGCGGGGCTGAGCAGTTCTTC; size: NA; V: TRBV19; J: TRBJ2-1; D: NA
CDR3: CATSRAGTEEKLFF; DNA: TGTGCCACCAGCAGAGCCGGGACAGAAGAAAAACTGTTTTTT; size: NA; V: TRBV15; J: TRBJ1-4; D: TRBD1
CDR3: CASSLGQPRDGYTF; DNA: TGTGCCAGCAGCCTCGGACAGCCCCGGGATGGCTACACCTTC; size: NA; V: TRBV11-2; J: TRBJ1-2; D: NA
CDR3: CASTQRGQNQPQHF; DNA: TGTGCCAGCACCCAACGAGGACAGAATCAGCCCCAGCATTTT; size: NA; V: TRBV7-2; J: TRBJ1-5; D: NA
CDR3: CASSLSGTGEQETQYF; DNA: TGCGCCAGCAGCTTGTCCGGGACAGGGGAACAAGAGACCCAGTACTTC; size: many; V: TRBV5-1; J: TRBJ2-5; D: TRBD1
CDR3: CASSGTATGYNSPLHF; DNA: TGTGCCAGCAGCGGGACCGCCACAGGGTATAATTCACCCCTCCACTTT; size: NA; V: TRBV9; J: TRBJ1-6; D: NA
CDR3: CAWTKGVNTIYF; DNA: TGTGCCTGGACAAAGGGGGTGAACACCATATATTTT; size: NA; V: TRBV30; J: TRBJ1-3; D: NA
CDR3: CASSLPLYGYTF; DNA: TGTGCCAGCAGCTTGCCCTTGTATGGCTACACCTTC; size: NA; V: TRBV5-4; J: TRBJ1-2; D: NA
CDR3: CATSRDLRTSKNIQYF; DNA: TGTGCCACCAGCAGAGATTTACGGACAAGTAAAAACATTCAGTACTTC; size: once; V: TRBV15; J: TRBJ2-4; D: NA
CDR3: CASSPTAPGYYGYTF; DNA: TGTGCCAGCAGCCCCACCGCGCCAGGTTACTATGGCTACACCTTC; size: NA; V: TRBV7-9; J: TRBJ1-2; D: NA
CDR3: CASSPAGTSGGSNTGELFF; DNA: TGTGCCAGCAGCCCGGCCGGGACTAGCGGGGGGTCGAACACCGGGGAGCTGTTTTTT; size: NA; V: TRBV7-9; J: TRBJ2-2; D: TRBD2
CDR3: CASASEGDQPQHF; DNA: TGTGCCAGTGCGTCGGAAGGGGATCAGCCCCAGCATTTT; size: NA; V: TRBV6-4; J: TRBJ1-5; D: NA
CDR3: CASSEAKGLAGYTF; DNA: TGCGCCAGCAGCGAGGCTAAGGGGCTGGCGGGCTACACCTTC; size: few; V: TRBV5-1; J: TRBJ1-2; D: NA
CDR3: CASSFRDSYEQYF; DNA: TGTGCCAGCAGTTTCCGGGACAGCTACGAGCAGTACTTC; size: NA; V: TRBV12-3/TRBV12-4; J: TRBJ2-7; D: TRBD1
CDR3: CASSLGPTTGELFF; DNA: TGTGCCAGCAGCTTGGGCCCTACTACCGGGGAGCTGTTTTTT; size: NA; V: TRBV5-5; J: TRBJ2-2; D: NA
CDR3: CASSSYSRESGYTF; DNA: TGCGCCAGCAGCTCTTACTCCCGGGAGAGCGGCTACACCTTC; size: few; V: TRBV5-1; J: TRBJ1-2; D: NA
CDR3: CAISESATGNQPQHF; DNA: TGTGCCATCAGTGAGTCGGCAACAGGGAATCAGCCCCAGCATTTT; size: NA; V: TRBV10-3; J: TRBJ1-5; D: NA
CDR3: CASSPRTSILGSYEQYF; DNA: TGTGCCAGCAGCCCAAGGACTAGTATTTTGGGGAGCTACGAGCAGTACTTC; size: NA; V: TRBV11-2; J: TRBJ2-7; D: TRBD2
CDR3: CASRVGDTMAGEQFF; DNA: TGTGCCAGCAGGGTAGGGGACACCATGGCGGGTGAGCAGTTCTTC; size: many; V: TRBV6-5; J: TRBJ2-1; D: NA
CDR3: CASGLSGTGGNQPQHF; DNA: TGTGCTAGTGGTTTATCCGGGACAGGGGGCAATCAGCCCCAGCATTTT; size: NA; V: TRBV12-5; J: TRBJ1-5; D: TRBD1
CDR3: CASSTTGLGQPQHF; DNA: TGTGCCAGCAGCACGACAGGGTTAGGGCAGCCCCAGCATTTT; size: once; V: TRBV2; J: TRBJ1-5; D: TRBD1
CDR3: CATSRDAGAYNEQFF; DNA: TGTGCCACCAGCAGAGATGCGGGAGCATACAATGAGCAGTTCTTC; size: many; V: TRBV15; J: TRBJ2-1; D: TRBD2
CDR3: CASSAGGSYEQYF; DNA: TGTGCCAGCTCTGCGGGGGGCTCCTACGAGCAGTACTTC; size: NA; V: TRBV12-3/TRBV12-4; J: TRBJ2-7; D: TRBD2
CDR3: CAWSHRGRGRVKLNQPQHF; DNA: TGTGCCTGGAGTCATCGGGGCAGGGGGCGAGTAAAGTTGAATCAGCCCCAGCATTTT; size: NA; V: TRBV30; J: TRBJ1-5; D: TRBD1
CDR3: CASSSQGTYGYTF; DNA: TGTGCCAGCAGTTCCCAGGGGACCTATGGCTACACCTTC; size: NA; V: TRBV12-3/TRBV12-4; J: TRBJ1-2; D: NA